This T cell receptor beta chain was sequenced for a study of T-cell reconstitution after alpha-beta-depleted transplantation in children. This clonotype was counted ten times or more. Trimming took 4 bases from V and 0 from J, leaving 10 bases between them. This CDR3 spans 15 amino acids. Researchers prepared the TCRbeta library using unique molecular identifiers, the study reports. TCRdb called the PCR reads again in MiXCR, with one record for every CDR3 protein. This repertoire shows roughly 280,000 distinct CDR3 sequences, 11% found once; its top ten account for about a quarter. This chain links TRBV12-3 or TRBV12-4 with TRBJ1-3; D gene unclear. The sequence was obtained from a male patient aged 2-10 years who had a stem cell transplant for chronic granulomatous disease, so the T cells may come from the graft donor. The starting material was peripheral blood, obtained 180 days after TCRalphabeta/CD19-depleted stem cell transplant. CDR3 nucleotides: TGTGCCAGCAGTTCTGGCCTTTACTCTGGAAACACCATATATTTT. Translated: CASSSGLYSGNTIYF.